The rows below give T cell receptor beta chains drawn from one sample of a study of blood T cells in healthy people across ages. TCRdb itself ran the 5' RACE reads through MiXCR, one entry per CDR3 protein. The sample yields 650,000 to 700,000 distinct CDR3 sequences, roughly 32% seen once. Input material: blood. The receptors were gathered from a woman older than 75 in good health. Each CDR3 is given with its conserved first and last residue. A D gene is named only where the DNA matches it firmly. Clone size appears in some rows only: once, few, many, or a class for an expanded clone.

v_gene	abundance	d_gene	j_gene	CDR3nt	CDR3aa
TRBV6-5	-	-	TRBJ2-3	TGTGCCAGCAGTTACTCATGGGGATACACAGATACGCAGTATTTT	CASSYSWGYTDTQYF
TRBV3-1	many	TRBD2	TRBJ2-1	TGTGCCAGCAGCCATTCGGGGGGGTCTTACAATGAGCAGTTCTTC	CASSHSGGSYNEQFF
TRBV10-3	many	TRBD1	TRBJ2-5	TGTGCCATCAGATCGGACAGGGGGAGTTCGGAGACCCAGTACTTC	CAIRSDRGSSETQYF
TRBV9	many	TRBD1	TRBJ1-2	TGTGCCAGCAGCAAAGCCGGGACAGGGTACTATGGCTACACCTTC	CASSKAGTGYYGYTF
TRBV18	-	-	TRBJ1-2	TGTGCCAGCTCACCAGCGGGGCAGTCGGACTATGGCTACACCTTC	CASSPAGQSDYGYTF
TRBV20-1	few	TRBD1	TRBJ2-2	TGCAGTGCTTTCTCTGGGACAGGGAACACCGGGGAGCTGTTTTTT	CSAFSGTGNTGELFF
TRBV12-3/TRBV12-4	many	-	TRBJ2-4	TGTGCCAGCTCAGGGGGGGGCATACAAAACATTCAGTACTTC	CASSGGGIQNIQYF
TRBV5-1	many	-	TRBJ1-6	TGCGCCAGCAGCTTGGGAGACAGTGCCAATTCACCCCTCCACTTT	CASSLGDSANSPLHF
TRBV7-2	many	-	TRBJ2-3	TGTGCCAGCAGCTTAGCGAGGGGATCACGCACAGATACGCAGTATTTT	CASSLARGSRTDTQYF
TRBV13	many	-	TRBJ2-5	TGTGCCAGCAGCTTTGAGGCCGGTGGATCACAAGAGACCCAGTACTTC	CASSFEAGGSQETQYF
TRBV6-2/TRBV6-3	many	-	TRBJ1-5	TGTGCCAGCAGTTACCACAGCAGGGATCAGCCCCAGCATTTT	CASSYHSRDQPQHF
TRBV27	-	-	TRBJ2-2	TGTGCCAGCAGTTTATACAGGGTTATCGGGGAGCTGTTTTTT	CASSLYRVIGELFF
TRBV7-2	-	-	TRBJ2-7	TGTGCCAGCAGCTCGCCGGGACTTGGGTCTACGAAGCAGTACTTC	CASSSPGLGSTKQYF
TRBV11-2	many	-	TRBJ2-1	TGTGCCAGCAGCTTATTTGAGGGGGGCCGCAATGAGCAGTTCTTC	CASSLFEGGRNEQFF
TRBV6-2/TRBV6-3	-	-	TRBJ1-5	TGTGCCAGCAGTTACTCGAGGTATCGGAAGAATCAGCCCCAGCATTTT	CASSYSRYRKNQPQHF
TRBV7-9	-	TRBD2	TRBJ2-3	TGTGCCAGCAGCCCTCCGGGACTAGCTTTCAGTACGCAGTATTTT	CASSPPGLAFSTQYF